The 2 T cell receptor beta chains in this list originate from one sample, sequenced in a study of cytomegalovirus exposure and HLA in healthy donors. TCRdb's table, derived via immunoSEQ multiplex PCR, lists solely in-frame clones and lacks some. Of over 150,000 clones in the sample, under 90% were seen once. Material for sequencing was PBMCs. These receptors all stem from a man aged 18 to 30 in good health and CMV-seropositive.

The CDR3 reads CASSTGTAKYYGYTF. The DNA of the CDR3 is TGTGCCAGCAGCACTGGGACAGCCAAGTACTATGGCTACACCTTC. The chain carries TRBV7-8 and TRBJ1-2; 7 bases agree with TRBD1. Unmatched junction bases numbered 9, after V lost 5 bases and J lost 3 bases. Looked up from germline, CDR1 is SGHVS and CDR2 is FQNEAQ. The CDR3 is 15 amino acids.

The CDR3 loop reads CASSRTGYEQYF. The CDR3 bases are TGTGCCAGCAGCCGAACAGGGTACGAGCAGTACTTC. The chain recombines TRBV7-2 with TRBJ2-7; TRBD1 is a possible D gene (6 bases). Germline assignment: CDR1 SGHTA and CDR2 FQGNSA. The CDR3 loop spans 12 amino acids. V was pared by 5 bases and J by 4 bases, with 9 bases between. Supplemented by reference TRBV7-2 and TRBJ2-7, the full variable domain reads GAGVSQSPSNKVTEKGKDVELRCDPISGHTALYWYRQSLGQGLEFLIYFQGNSAPDKSGLPSDRFSAERTGGSVSTLTIQRTQQEDSAVYLCASSRTGYEQYFGPGTRLTVT.